This TCR beta chain was recovered during a study of blood T cell repertoires in COVID-19. The CDR3 runs to 15 residues. Trimming removed 6 bases from V and 4 bases from J; junction bases left unmatched: 12. CDR1 is LGHNT and CDR2 is FRNRAP in the germline V gene. This clone was seen a few times. In the source study's methods: Researchers report that nucleated cell counts were estimated from reference gene primer amplification. Produced via immunoSEQ multiplex PCR; TCRdb's table is partial and in-frame only. For V, J and clone size, that table is used; D and trimming come from the DNA. Of over 200,000 clones detected, around four fifths appear once; the ten largest clones hold about 7.3%.

The chain is built from TRBV12-5 and TRBJ2-7; 7 bases map to TRBD2. This TCR came from a woman between 45 and 60 years old with active or convalescent COVID-19. The sample taken for sequencing was peripheral blood. The CDR3 sequence is CASGTRPGEGYEQYV. For the CDR3, the DNA is TGTGCTAGTGGCACCCGACCCGGGGAGGGTTACGAGCAGTACGTC.